This T cell receptor (beta chain) is from a study of siplizumab effects on memory and regulatory T cells. Unstimulated naive, memory, effector memory and TEMRA subsets were subjected to sequencing in three donor pairs. As concerns this clone: No antigen is known for it.

TCRdb's table, derived via immunoSEQ multiplex PCR, lists solely in-frame clones and lacks some. The repertoire holds some 100,000 clones, around 97% seen once, with 0.03% to 0.035% in the top ten. The study, taken as a whole, reports: A mean of roughly 70% of mappable alloreactive CD4+ clones were Treg-derived with siplizumab, compared with 25% to 30% in controls. Siplizumab led to significantly less abundant alloreactive sequences that could be traced back to unstimulated CD4+ memory cells.

The length of the CDR3 is 14 residues. Trimming cost V 5 bases and J 6 bases; bases outside gene matches: 7. CDR1 LNHDA and CDR2 SQIVND come from the germline V gene (reference sequence). The chain combines TRBV19 with TRBJ2-1; TRBD1 aligns across 7 bases. The TCR comes from a human donor in good health. The sample taken for sequencing was naive CD4+ T cells sorted from blood. CDR3: CASSPRQGVNEQFF. Written as DNA, the CDR3 is TGTGCCAGTAGTCCCAGACAGGGTGTCAATGAGCAGTTCTTC.